This section outlines one T cell receptor (beta chain) sequence together with its context. Its cognate antigen is unknown. Researchers reported that TCR beta cDNA libraries carried unique molecular identifiers. TCRdb used MiXCR to reprocess the PCR reads, holding one entry per CDR3 protein. The sample has approximately 730,000 distinct CDR3 sequences, 40% to 55% seen once. This entry is derived from a study of post-analysis software for immune sequencing data. Study-wide points: TRBV5-6, TRBV5-1 and TRBV20-1 belonged to a set of about five TRBV segments that were more frequent in patients than controls.

Trimming shortened V by 3 bases and J by 5 bases, and 13 bases separated the two germline ends. CDR1 and CDR2 from the germline V gene are DFQATT and SNEGSKA (reference sequence). The CDR3 runs 13 residues. The chain links TRBV20-1 to TRBJ2-5; D is possibly TRBD2 (6 bases). The sequence derives from a girl under 18 with multiple sclerosis. The sequenced sample was blood. Written as DNA, the CDR3 is TGCAGTGCTAGTCAACGGGAGTGGGAGACCCAGTACTTC. It translates to CSASQREWETQYF.